The source of this T cell receptor (beta chain) is a study of blood T cells in healthy people across ages. Looking at the study overall: For every two T cells, template switching captured about one barcoded beta molecule.

The authors ran a second PCR of about 6 to 11 cycles using a sample-barcoded 5' primer and a J-beta primer mix. Tagging of each cDNA molecule was performed by a template-switch adaptor with 12 random nucleotides. Using its own MiXCR run on the 5' RACE reads, TCRdb lists one record per CDR3 protein. The repertoire consists of about 1.8 million distinct CDR3 sequences, with 40% to 55% occurring once and the leading ten covering 2.1%. V was trimmed by 5 bases and J by 1 base, leaving 11 bases between them. In germline, CDR1 is SGHTA, CDR2 FQGNSA. This CDR3 comprises 14 residues. The specimen sequenced was blood. The receptor was derived from a woman in her thirties or forties in good health. The rearrangement joins TRBV7-2 to TRBJ2-5; D unclear. CDR3: CASSPRRVQETQYF. The CDR3 DNA reads as TGTGCCAGCAGCCCGCGAAGGGTCCAAGAGACCCAGTACTTC.